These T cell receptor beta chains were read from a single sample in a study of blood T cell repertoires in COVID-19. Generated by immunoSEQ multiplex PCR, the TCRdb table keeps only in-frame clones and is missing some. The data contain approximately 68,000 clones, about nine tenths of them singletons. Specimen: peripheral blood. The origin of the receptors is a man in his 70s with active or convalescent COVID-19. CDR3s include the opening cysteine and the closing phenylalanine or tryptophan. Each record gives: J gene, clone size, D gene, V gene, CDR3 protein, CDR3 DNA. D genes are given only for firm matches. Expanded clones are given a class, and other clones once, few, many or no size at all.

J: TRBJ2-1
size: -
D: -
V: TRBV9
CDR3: CASSSQDRGNNEQFF
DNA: TGTGCCAGCAGCTCACAGGACCGGGGGAACAATGAGCAGTTCTTC

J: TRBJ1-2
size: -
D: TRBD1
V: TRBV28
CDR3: CASSGTVSGYTF
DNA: TGTGCCAGCAGCGGGACAGTCTCTGGCTACACCTTC

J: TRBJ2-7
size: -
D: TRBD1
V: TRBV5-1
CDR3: CASSLGTGPYEQYF
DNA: TGCGCCAGCAGCTTGGGGACAGGGCCCTACGAGCAGTACTTC

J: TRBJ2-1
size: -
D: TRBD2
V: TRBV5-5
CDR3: CASSPPVGTSAYNEQFF
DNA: TGTGCCAGCAGCCCACCGGTAGGGACTAGCGCCTACAATGAGCAGTTCTTC

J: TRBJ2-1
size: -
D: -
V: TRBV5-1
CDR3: CASSPSGNNEQFF
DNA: TGCGCCAGCAGCCCCTCCGGGAACAATGAGCAGTTCTTC

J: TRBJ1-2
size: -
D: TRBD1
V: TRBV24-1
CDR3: CATSDPGTESGYTF
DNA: TGTGCCACCAGTGATCCCGGGACAGAATCTGGCTACACCTTC

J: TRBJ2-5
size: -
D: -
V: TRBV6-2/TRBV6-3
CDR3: CASSSLQGVGETQYF
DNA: TGTGCCAGCAGTTCCCTACAGGGAGTGGGGGAGACCCAGTACTTC

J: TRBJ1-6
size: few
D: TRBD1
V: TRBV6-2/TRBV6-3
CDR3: CASRYKGQGRSPLHF
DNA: TGTGCCAGCAGATACAAAGGACAGGGAAGATCACCCCTCCACTTT

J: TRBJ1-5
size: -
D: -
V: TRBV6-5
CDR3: CASTEGGVGQPQHF
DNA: TGTGCCAGCACCGAGGGAGGGGTCGGTCAGCCCCAGCATTTT

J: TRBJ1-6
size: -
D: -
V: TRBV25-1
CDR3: CASSGGTSNSPLHF
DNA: TGTGCCAGCAGTGGAGGGACTAGTAATTCACCCCTCCACTTT

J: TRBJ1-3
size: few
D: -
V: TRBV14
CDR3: CASSYSYRYRNTIYF
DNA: TGTGCCAGCAGCTACTCATACCGCTATAGAAACACCATATATTTT

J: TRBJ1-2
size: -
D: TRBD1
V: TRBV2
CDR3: CASEGDGTGGLSYGYTF
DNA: TGTGCCAGCGAGGGAGACGGGACAGGGGGTCTCTCGTATGGCTACACCTTC

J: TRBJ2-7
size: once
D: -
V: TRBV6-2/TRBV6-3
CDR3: CASSYRGNPYEQYF
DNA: TGTGCCAGCAGTTACAGGGGGAACCCCTACGAGCAGTACTTC

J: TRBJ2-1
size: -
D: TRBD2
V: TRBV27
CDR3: CASSLGLAGESEFF
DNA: TGTGCCAGCAGTTTAGGACTAGCGGGAGAATCGGAGTTCTTC

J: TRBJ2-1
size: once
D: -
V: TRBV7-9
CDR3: CASSLTTASGNEQFF
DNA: TGTGCCAGCAGCTTAACGACAGCCTCAGGCAATGAGCAGTTCTTC

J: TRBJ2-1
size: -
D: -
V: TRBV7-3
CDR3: CASSFGEGEQFF
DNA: -

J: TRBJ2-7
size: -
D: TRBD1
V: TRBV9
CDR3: CASSPRGGASSEQYF
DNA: TGTGCCAGCAGCCCCAGAGGGGGCGCTTCAAGCGAGCAGTACTTC

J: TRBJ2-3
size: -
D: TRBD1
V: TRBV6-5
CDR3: CASSSGTGLSTDTQYF
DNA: TGTGCCAGCAGTTCCGGGACAGGGCTCTCCACAGATACGCAGTATTTT

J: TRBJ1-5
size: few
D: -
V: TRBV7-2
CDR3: CASSLQQGTQPQHF
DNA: TGTGCCAGCAGCTTACAGCAGGGAACACAGCCCCAGCATTTT

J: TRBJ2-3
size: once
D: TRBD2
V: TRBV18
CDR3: CASSQGTSGNTDTQYF
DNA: TGTGCCAGCTCACAGGGGACTAGCGGGAACACAGATACGCAGTATTTT

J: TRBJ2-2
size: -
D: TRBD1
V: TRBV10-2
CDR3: CASSEFLGTANTGELFF
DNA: TGCGCCAGCAGTGAGTTCTTGGGGACAGCGAACACCGGGGAGCTGTTTTTT

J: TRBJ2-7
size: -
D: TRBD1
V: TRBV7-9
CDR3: CASRQGANYEQYF
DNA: TGTGCCAGCAGACAGGGGGCCAACTACGAGCAGTACTTC

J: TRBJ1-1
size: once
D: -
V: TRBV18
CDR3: CASSPGKWNTEAFF
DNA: TGTGCCAGCTCACCGGGCAAATGGAACACTGAAGCTTTCTTT

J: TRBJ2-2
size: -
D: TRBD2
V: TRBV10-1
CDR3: CASSDLPSGSQFFPNTGELFF
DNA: TGCGCCAGCAGTGACCTACCTAGCGGGAGTCAGTTTTTTCCTAACACCGGGGAGCTGTTTTTT

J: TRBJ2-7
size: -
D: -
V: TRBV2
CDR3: CASSEAERSSESKYF
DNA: TGTGCCAGCAGTGAAGCGGAGCGGAGTAGCGAGTCGAAGTACTTC

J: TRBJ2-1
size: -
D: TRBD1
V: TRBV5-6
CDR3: CASSVPGQGMYNEQFF
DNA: TGTGCCAGCAGCGTTCCGGGACAGGGGATGTACAATGAGCAGTTCTTC

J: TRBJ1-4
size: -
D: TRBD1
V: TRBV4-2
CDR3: CASSQGQGHEKLFF
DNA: TGTGCCAGCAGCCAGGGACAGGGGCATGAAAAACTGTTTTTT

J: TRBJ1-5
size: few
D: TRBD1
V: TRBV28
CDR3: CASSFWTGGNQPQHF
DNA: TGTGCCAGCAGTTTTTGGACAGGGGGCAATCAGCCCCAGCATTTT

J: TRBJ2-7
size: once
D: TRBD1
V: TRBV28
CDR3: CASSSGQGLPYEQYF
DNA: TGTGCCAGCAGTTCTGGACAGGGGCTGCCCTACGAGCAGTACTTC

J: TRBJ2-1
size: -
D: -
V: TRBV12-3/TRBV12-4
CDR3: CASSLVLGNEQFF
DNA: TGTGCCAGCAGTTTAGTCCTCGGCAATGAGCAGTTCTTC